This T cell receptor (beta chain) was identified in a study of blood T cell repertoires in COVID-19. Measured with immunoSEQ multiplex PCR; TCRdb has only the in-frame clones, and not every one. The sample records 390,000 or so clones, more than 80% being singletons. The CDR3 totals 14 residues. Germline V gene data show CDR1 as SGHAT and CDR2 as FQNNGV. The V segment lost 7 bases and the J segment 6 bases; nucleotides outside the gene matches: 9. This TCR was sampled from a young man who had recovered from COVID-19. Input material: PBMCs or T cells enriched from blood (not recorded which). The chain combines TRBV11-2 with TRBJ2-1; TRBD1 matches at 7 bases. The CDR3 coding sequence is TGTGCCAGCACAGGGGGAATAGCAGGCAATGAGCAGTTCTTC. This encodes CASTGGIAGNEQFF.